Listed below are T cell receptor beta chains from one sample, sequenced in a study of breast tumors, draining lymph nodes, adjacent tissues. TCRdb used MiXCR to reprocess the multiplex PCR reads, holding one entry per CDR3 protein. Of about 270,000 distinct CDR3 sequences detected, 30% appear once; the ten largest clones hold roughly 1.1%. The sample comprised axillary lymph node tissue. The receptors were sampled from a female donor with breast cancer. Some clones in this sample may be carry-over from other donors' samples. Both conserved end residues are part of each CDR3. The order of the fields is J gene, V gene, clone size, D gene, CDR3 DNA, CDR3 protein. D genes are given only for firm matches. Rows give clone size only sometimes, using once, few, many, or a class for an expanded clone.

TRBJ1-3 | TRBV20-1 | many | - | TGCAGTGCCCCAAGCAGTGTCTCTGGAAACACCATATATTTT | CSAPSSVSGNTIYF
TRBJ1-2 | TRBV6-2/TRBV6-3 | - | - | TGTGCCAGCACTCCCCCCGGCGGGTATGGCTACACCTTC | CASTPPGGYGYTF
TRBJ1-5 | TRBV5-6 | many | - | TGTGCCAGCAGCTCGTCCTACAGCCCCACGGTCAATCAGCCCCAGCATTTT | CASSSSYSPTVNQPQHF
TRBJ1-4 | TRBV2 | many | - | TGTGCCAGCACACCTCGACAGTTTAATGAAAAACTGTTTTTT | CASTPRQFNEKLFF
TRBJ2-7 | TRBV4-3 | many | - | TGCGCCAGCAGCCAAGACTTTAGCGCCAGCTCCTACGAGCAGTACTTC | CASSQDFSASSYEQYF
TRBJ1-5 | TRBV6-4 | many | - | TGTGCCAGCAGTGCCCAGGAGGGCAATCAGCCCCAGCATTTT | CASSAQEGNQPQHF
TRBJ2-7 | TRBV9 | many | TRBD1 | TGTGCCAGCAGCGTTCTCCTTCCCTCGACAGGGGGCGAGCAGTACTTC | CASSVLLPSTGGEQYF
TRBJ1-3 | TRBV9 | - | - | TGTGCCAGCAGCGTAGACCCGTACTCTGGAAACACCACATACTTT | CASSVDPYSGNTTYF
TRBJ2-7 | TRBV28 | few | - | TGTGCCAGCAGTTCCGCCCCGGGGCGGGGCAACTACGAGCAGTACTTC | CASSSAPGRGNYEQYF
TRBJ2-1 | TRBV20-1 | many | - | TGCAGTGCTAGACCCATGGGTGAGCAGTTCTTC | CSARPMGEQFF
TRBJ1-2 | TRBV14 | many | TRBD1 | TGTGCCAGCAGCTTCAGGGGGGCAGCTAACTATGGCTACACCTTC | CASSFRGAANYGYTF
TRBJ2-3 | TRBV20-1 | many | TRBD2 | TGCAGTGCTAGTTTACTAGCGGGAGGGCCAGATACGCAGTATTTT | CSASLLAGGPDTQYF
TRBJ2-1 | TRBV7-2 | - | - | TGTGCCAGCAGTTCCCGGGACTCCCAAGAGCAGTTCTTC | CASSSRDSQEQFF
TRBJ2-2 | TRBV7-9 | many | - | TGTGCCAGCACCATTGGGCGCACCGGGGAGCTGTTTTTT | CASTIGRTGELFF
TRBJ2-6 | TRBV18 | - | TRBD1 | TGTGCCAGCTCACCACCGGCCTTGGGGGGACAGGCGAGCTCTGGGGCCAACGTCCTGACTTTC | CASSPPALGGQASSGANVLTF
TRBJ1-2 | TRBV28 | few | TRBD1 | TGTGCCAGCAGTCCGGGGACAGGGTTAAGCGGGGAGTACACCTTC | CASSPGTGLSGEYTF
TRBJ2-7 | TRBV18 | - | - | TGTGCCAGCTCACCAGTTTGGTACGAGCAGTACTTC | CASSPVWYEQYF
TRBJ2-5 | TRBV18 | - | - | TGTGCCAGCTCACCACCGTTGGGGGGTACAGAGACCCAGTACTTC | CASSPPLGGTETQYF
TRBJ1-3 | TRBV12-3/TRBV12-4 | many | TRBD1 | TGTGCCAGCAGTCGCCCGGGACAGGGTAGGAGAAACACCATATATTTT | CASSRPGQGRRNTIYF
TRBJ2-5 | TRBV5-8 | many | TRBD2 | TGTGCCAGCAGCCTCCCGGGACTAGGACAAGAGACCCAGTACTTC | CASSLPGLGQETQYF
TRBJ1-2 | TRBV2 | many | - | TGTGCCAGCATCTTCCCGGATGCTAACTATGGCTACACCTTC | CASIFPDANYGYTF
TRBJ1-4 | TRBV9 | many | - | TGTGCCAGCAGCGTAGCTATAGGGACCGGAAATGAAAAACTGTTTTTT | CASSVAIGTGNEKLFF
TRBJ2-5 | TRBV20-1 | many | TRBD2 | TGCAGTGCTAGAGTTCCTAGCGGACAAGAGACCCAGTACTTC | CSARVPSGQETQYF
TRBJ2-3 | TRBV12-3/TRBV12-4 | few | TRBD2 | TGTGCCAGCAGGAGATACCTAGCGGGGGTAGATACGCAGTATTTT | CASRRYLAGVDTQYF
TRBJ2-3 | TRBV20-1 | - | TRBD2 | TGCAGCGGCAGGCGGTTAGTGGGACTAGGGGAGACCCAGTATTTT | CSGRRLVGLGETQYF
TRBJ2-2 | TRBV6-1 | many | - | TGTGCCAGCTTCGATGGGGAGAAACATTACACCGGGGAGCTGTTTTTT | CASFDGEKHYTGELFF
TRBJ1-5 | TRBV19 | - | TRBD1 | TGTGCTAAGTTGACAGGGAGTAATCAGCCCCAGCATTTT | CAKLTGSNQPQHF
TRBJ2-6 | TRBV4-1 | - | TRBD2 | TGCGCCAGCAGCCAGAGAGCAGCGGGAGGCTCTGGGGCCAACGTCCTGACTTTC | CASSQRAAGGSGANVLTF
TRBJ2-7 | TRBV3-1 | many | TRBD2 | TGTGCCAGCAGCCGGACTAGCGGGAGCTACGAGCAGTACTTC | CASSRTSGSYEQYF
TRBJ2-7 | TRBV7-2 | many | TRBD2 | TGTGCCAGCAGCGCCCCCGCTCGGGGGGGGGGCTACGAGCAGTACTTC | CASSAPARGGGYEQYF
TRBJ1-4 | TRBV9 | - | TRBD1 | TGTGCCAGCAGCGGGACAGGGGGCTGGAGTGAAAAACTGTTTTTT | CASSGTGGWSEKLFF
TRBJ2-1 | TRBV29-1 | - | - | TGCAGTGCTGGGGGGGCGGGGAACAATGAGCAGTTCTTC | CSAGGAGNNEQFF
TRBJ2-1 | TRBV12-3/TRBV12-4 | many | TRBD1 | TGTGCCAGCGGTTACAGGGGTTGGCAGTTCTTC | CASGYRGWQFF
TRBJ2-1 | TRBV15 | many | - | TGTGCCACCAGCAGAGTTTTCTCGGGGGCCTACAATGAGCAGTTCTTC | CATSRVFSGAYNEQFF
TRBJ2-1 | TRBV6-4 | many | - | TGTGCCAGCAGTGACTCGAATAGGGGCTCCTACAATGAGCAGTTCTTC | CASSDSNRGSYNEQFF
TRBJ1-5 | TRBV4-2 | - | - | TGTGCCAGCAGCCGGGGGGCTGATTATAGCAATCAGCCCCAGCATTTT | CASSRGADYSNQPQHF
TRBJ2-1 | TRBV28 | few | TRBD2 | TGTGCCAGCAGTTTAAGCAGGGGGCGAAGCGGGAGGGCTGAGCAGTTCTTC | CASSLSRGRSGRAEQFF
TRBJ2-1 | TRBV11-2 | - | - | TGTGCCCGCAGCTATACACCTCTTGACGGTGAGCAGTTCTTC | CARSYTPLDGEQFF
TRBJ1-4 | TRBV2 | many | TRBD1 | TGTGCCAGCACCGTGACAGGGGTGAGCGAAAAACTGTTTTTT | CASTVTGVSEKLFF
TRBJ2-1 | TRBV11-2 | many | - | TGTGCCAGCAACTCCGGGACTCCGACTTACAATGAGCAGTTCTTC | CASNSGTPTYNEQFF
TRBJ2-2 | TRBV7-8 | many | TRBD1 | TGTGCCAGCAGCTTAAGGGGGCTCGGGACAGGCACCGGGGAGCTGTTTTTT | CASSLRGLGTGTGELFF
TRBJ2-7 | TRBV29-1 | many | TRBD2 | TGCAGCGTCGGGACTAGCGGGAGGACGGTCAACGAGCAGTACTTC | CSVGTSGRTVNEQYF
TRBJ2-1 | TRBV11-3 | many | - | TGTGCCAGCAGCCCTCCCGCCAGCAATGAGCAGTTCTTC | CASSPPASNEQFF